One and the same sample provided the 28 T cell receptor beta chains below, sequenced in a study of PD-1 blockade in classical Hodgkin lymphoma. The patients all showed relapse after autologous stem cell transplantation, while their brentuximab vedotin exposure varied. The assay was immunoSEQ multiplex PCR, and TCRdb's table has in-frame clones only and misses some. Seen here are approximately 27,000 clones, approximately 84% observed once, and the top ten hold around 2.7%. Sequenced material: peripheral blood mononuclear cells (PBMCs), taken at baseline. The receptors come from a human donor with classical Hodgkin lymphoma.

This chain connects TRBV4-2 to TRBJ2-5; TRBD2 matches 10 bases. Per germline, CDR1 LGHNA and CDR2 YNFKEQ. The ends lost 0 bases at V and 5 bases at J; junction bases unmatched: 3. This CDR3 is built from 15 residues. The CDR3 spells CASSQDRAGGETQYF. The CDR3 bases are TGTGCCAGCAGCCAAGACCGAGCGGGGGGGGAGACCCAGTACTTC.

The V and J genes are TRBV7-9 and TRBJ1-6; perhaps TRBD1 as D (6 bases). Germline V CDR1 and CDR2: SEHNR, FQNEAQ (reference sequence). The CDR3 contains 14 residues. Trimming took 6 bases from V and 10 from J, leaving 16 bases between them. CDR3: CASRGGGNGSPLHF. The CDR3 coding sequence is TGTGCCAGCAGAGGGGGTGGGAATGGGTCACCCCTCCACTTT.

The V and J genes are TRBV7-8 and TRBJ1-3, with no clear D. CDR1 and CDR2 from the germline V gene are SGHVS and FQNEAQ. Trimming took 0 bases from V and 4 from J, leaving 7 bases between them. The CDR3 runs 14 residues. In DNA form, the CDR3 reads TGTGCCAGCAGCTTAGCGCTCCTCGGAAACACCATATATTTT. This codes for CASSLALLGNTIYF.

The V gene is TRBV19, the J gene TRBJ1-2; TRBD1 aligns across 11 bases. The CDR3 extends over 15 amino acids. CDR1 and CDR2 from the germline V gene are LNHDA and SQIVND (reference sequence). V lost 4 bases and J lost 4; bases outside the gene matches: 5. CDR3 bases: TGTGCCAGTAGTACCTCCGGGACAGGGGGCTATGGCTACACCTTC. This encodes CASSTSGTGGYGYTF.

The V gene is TRBV5-1, the J gene TRBJ1-3; 8 bases map to TRBD1. The germline V gene encodes CDR1 SGHRS and CDR2 YFSETQ. Trimming took 5 bases from V and 4 from J; bases not matched to a gene: 8. The CDR3 length is 15 residues. The CDR3 loop reads CASSQRTGTGNTIYF. CDR3 nucleotide sequence: TGCGCCAGCAGTCAGAGGACAGGGACAGGAAACACCATATATTTT.

In this sample, this clone turned up once. V usage is TRBV7-9 and J usage is TRBJ2-7, with D hard to call. Germline-derived CDR1 and CDR2 are SEHNR and FQNEAQ (reference sequence). The V and J ends lost 3 bases and 0 bases respectively, with 9 bases between them. The CDR3 has 14 amino acids. The DNA of the CDR3 is TGTGCCAGCAGCTTGGGCACGAGCTCCTACGAGCAGTACTTC. This encodes CASSLGTSSYEQYF. The full variable domain, rest sourced from reference TRBV7-9 and TRBJ2-7, is DTGVSQNPRHKITKRGQNVTFRCDPISEHNRLYWYRQTLGQGPEFLTYFQNEAQLEKSRLLSDRFSAERPKGSFSTLEIQRTEQGDSAMYLCASSLGTSSYEQYFGPGTRLTVT.

The chain joins TRBV21-1 to TRBJ2-3; the D call of TRBD1 is as the table states it, not checked on the DNA. TRBV21-1 counts as a pseudogene. This CDR3 spans 15 amino acids. CDR3 residues: CASSTKTGRSDTQYF. CDR3 nucleotide sequence: TGTGCCAGCAGTACCAAGACAGGGCGTAGCGATACGCAGTATTTT.

CDR3: CASSLGVYSTDTQYF. As DNA, the CDR3 is TGCGCCAGCAGCTTGGGGGTGTATAGCACAGATACGCAGTATTTT. The V and J genes are TRBV5-1 and TRBJ2-3; no firm D call. Looked up from germline, CDR1 is SGHRS and CDR2 is YFSETQ. The CDR3 has 15 amino acids. Trimming left V 0 bases short and J 0 bases short, with 8 bases between.

This chain joins TRBV7-5 and TRBJ1-1. TRBV7-5 is deemed a pseudogene. This CDR3 region has 17 residues. CDR3 residues: CARSLPGPGGGEHWAFF. In nucleotides, the CDR3 is TGTGCCAGAAGCTTACCCGGACCAGGGGGGGGAGAACACTGGGCTTTCTTT.

This clone was seen just once. The genes are TRBV7-6 and TRBJ1-1; TRBD1 matches 7 bases. Germline V gene lookup returns CDR1 SGHVS and CDR2 FNYEAQ. The CDR3 extends over 20 amino acids. Trimming took 1 base from V and 8 from J; bases not matched to a gene: 25. CDR3 sequence (DNA): TGTGCCAGCAGCTTAGATCGGGACAGAGCAGCACCAAGCTTCTGGTCCGAAGCTTTCTTT. Its protein is CASSLDRDRAAPSFWSEAFF.

This chain uses TRBV7-8 with TRBJ1-2; no reliable D call. The CDR3 covers 14 residues. V lost 2 bases and J 6 bases, leaving 13 bases between the germline ends. The germline V gene encodes CDR1 SGHVS and CDR2 FQNEAQ. This CDR3 is CASSLTPDIHGYTF. CDR3 DNA: TGTGCCAGCAGCTTAACCCCCGACATTCATGGCTACACCTTC.

The rearrangement links TRBV7-9 to TRBJ1-2, with TRBD1 matching over 7 bases. Germline lookup yields CDR1 SEHNR and CDR2 FQNEAQ (reference sequence). The V segment lost 1 base and the J segment 4 bases; nucleotides outside the gene matches: 3. The CDR3 extends over 14 amino acids. The CDR3 region is CASSLGQGTYGYTF. CDR3 nucleotide sequence: TGTGCCAGCAGCTTAGGACAGGGAACCTATGGCTACACCTTC.

The V and J genes are TRBV6-5 and TRBJ2-7; unclear D gene. Trimming removed 6 bases from V and 4 bases from J, with 16 bases in between. The CDR3 contains 14 residues. Germline-derived CDR1 and CDR2 are MNHEY and SVGAGI. The CDR3 DNA is TGTGCCAGCAGCGAGTCATACTCAGAGTACGAGCAGTACTTC. Encoded protein: CASSESYSEYEQYF.

The chain is built from TRBV11-2 and TRBJ1-2; TRBD1 matches 10 bases. The CDR3 is 14 residues long. The V gene end was trimmed by 5 bases and the J gene end by 3 bases; junction bases not matched to a gene: 3. Germline V gene lookup returns CDR1 SGHAT and CDR2 FQNNGV. Here the CDR3 DNA reads TGTGCCAGCAGCCTGGGACAGGGGTACTATGGCTACACCTTC. Translation gives CASSLGQGYYGYTF. The whole variable domain, remainder taken from reference TRBV11-2 and TRBJ1-2, is EAGVAQSPRYKIIEKRQSVAFWCNPISGHATLYWYQQILGQGPKLLIQFQNNGVVDDSQLPKDRFSAERLKGVDSTLKIQPAKLEDSAVYLCASSLGQGYYGYTFGSGTRLTVV.

This clone has a single count. The J gene is TRBJ1-2, the V gene TRBV28, with D possibly being TRBD1 (6 bases). Deletions cut 2 bases from V and 3 bases from J, with 16 bases between. Germline-derived CDR1 and CDR2 are MDHEN and SYDVKM. The CDR3 has 16 residues. For the CDR3, the DNA is TGTGCCAGCAGTTTAGGGGGGGGCGCTATCTACTATGGCTACACCTTC. Translation gives CASSLGGGAIYYGYTF.

The V call is TRBV5-1, the J call TRBJ2-1; 7 nucleotides agree with TRBD1. V lost 4 bases to trimming and J lost 5 bases; unmatched junction nucleotides: 6. The CDR3 contains 14 residues. Per germline, CDR1 SGHRS and CDR2 YFSETQ. CDR3 protein: CASSVRQGNNEQFF. The CDR3 nucleotides are TGCGCCAGCAGCGTACGACAGGGAAACAATGAGCAGTTCTTC.

The J gene is TRBJ2-7, the V gene TRBV23-1, with D maybe TRBD1 (5 bases). TRBV23-1 carries the ORF label, with uncertain function. The CDR3 runs to 12 residues. Trimming took 4 bases from V and 7 from J, leaving 11 bases between them. CDR3 amino acids: CASSPPTGEQYF. The CDR3 bases are TGCGCCAGCAGTCCCCCCACAGGTGAGCAGTACTTC.

This clone was detected a few times. The V gene is TRBV5-1, the J gene TRBJ2-5; maybe TRBD2 (6 bases). The CDR3 is made up of 15 amino acids. With 0 bases removed from V and 0 bases from J, the gap between germline ends came to 9 bases. Germline V gene lookup returns CDR1 SGHRS and CDR2 YFSETQ. The CDR3 bases are TGCGCCAGCAGCTTGGATCCGGGGGACCAAGAGACCCAGTACTTC. Translated, it gives CASSLDPGDQETQYF.

The chain is built from TRBV7-8 and TRBJ1-1; D gene unclear. CDR1 is SGHVS, CDR2 FQNEAQ, per germline. V gave up 3 bases and J gave up 1 base, with 9 bases separating them. The CDR3 extends over 14 amino acids. In DNA form, the CDR3 reads TGTGCCAGCAGCTTGTCTGCCGGGAACACTGAAGCTTTCTTT. This codes for CASSLSAGNTEAFF.

In its sample, this clone was seen once. V and J are TRBV23-1 and TRBJ2-7; D is unresolved. TRBV23-1 qualifies as an ORF whose function is uncertain. Trimming shortened V by 0 bases and J by 0 bases, and 12 bases separated the two germline ends. The CDR3 spans 16 residues. The CDR3 reads CASSQSEPKRSYEQYF. For the CDR3, the DNA is TGCGCCAGCAGTCAATCGGAGCCGAAGCGCTCCTACGAGCAGTACTTC.

This clone was seen a handful of times. This chain links TRBV5-1 with TRBJ2-2; D is unclear. V gave up 2 bases and J gave up 0 bases, with 5 bases separating them. There are 14 residues in the CDR3. Germline values: CDR1 SGHRS, CDR2 YFSETQ. The CDR3 sequence is CASSLRTNTGELFF. CDR3 coding DNA: TGCGCCAGCAGCTTAAGGACGAACACCGGGGAGCTGTTTTTT. Full variable domain (outside the CDR3, taken from reference TRBV5-1 and TRBJ2-2): KAGVTQTPRYLIKTRGQQVTLSCSPISGHRSVSWYQQTPGQGLQFLFEYFSETQRNKGNFPGRFSGRQFSNSRSEMNVSTLELGDSALYLCASSLRTNTGELFFGEGSRLTVL.

The V gene is TRBV5-1, the J gene TRBJ2-5, with 7 positions matching TRBD2. This CDR3 comprises 18 residues. CDR1 is SGHRS and CDR2 is YFSETQ in the germline V gene. V was pared by 1 base and J by 2 bases, with 14 bases of the junction left unmatched. The CDR3 loop is CASSLFAGLSMQQETQYF. The CDR3 DNA reads TGCGCCAGCAGCTTGTTCGCGGGACTATCCATGCAACAAGAGACCCAGTACTTC.

The gene calls are TRBV6-5 and TRBJ1-4; 10 positions match TRBD1. V shed 0 bases and J 5 bases; nucleotides not matched to a gene: 3. This CDR3 has 16 amino acids. CDR1 MNHEY and CDR2 SVGAGI come from the germline V gene. The CDR3 coding sequence is TGTGCCAGCAGTTACTCTCCGGGACAGGGGAATGAAAAACTGTTTTTT. Translation gives CASSYSPGQGNEKLFF.

V is TRBV21-1 and J is TRBJ1-2; the table names TRBD1, a call not compared with the DNA. TRBV21-1 is an annotated pseudogene. CDR3 length: 17 residues. In DNA, the CDR3 is TGTGCCAGCAGCAAACGGTCTGGGGACAGGGGTCAATATGGCTACACCTTC. It yields the protein CASSKRSGDRGQYGYTF.

This chain links TRBV19 with TRBJ2-2; possible D gene TRBD1, 5 bases. V lost 6 bases, J lost 1 base, and 9 bases lay in between. The length of the CDR3 is 14 residues. Germline-derived CDR1 and CDR2 are LNHDA and SQIVND (reference sequence). The CDR3 coding sequence is TGTGCCAGTAGGAATCAGGGGAACACCGGGGAGCTGTTTTTT. The encoded protein is CASRNQGNTGELFF.

This chain joins TRBV7-9 and TRBJ1-2, with D tentatively TRBD1 (5 bases). V was trimmed by 2 bases and J by 4 bases, leaving 14 bases between them. CDR3 size: 15 residues. Germline V gene lookup returns CDR1 SEHNR and CDR2 FQNEAQ (reference sequence). CDR3 coding DNA: TGTGCCAGCAGCTTAAGGGAGAGGGGAATCTATGGCTACACCTTC. It codes for CASSLRERGIYGYTF.

The chain is built from TRBV6-6 and TRBJ1-6, with D uncertain. In germline, CDR1 is MNHNY, CDR2 SVGAGI (reference sequence). The CDR3 length is 14 residues. Trimming took off 2 bases at V and 7 bases at J, with 9 bases between the two ends. CDR3 residues: CASSYRTENSPLHF. The CDR3 region has the DNA TGTGCCAGCAGTTACAGGACGGAGAATTCACCCCTCCACTTT.

This chain's CDR3 is CASSLVKRGGTDTQYF. The CDR3 DNA reads TGTGCCAGCAGCTTGGTCAAGCGGGGGGGTACAGATACGCAGTATTTT. The chain links TRBV5-4 to TRBJ2-3; 10 bases line up with TRBD2. This CDR3 is built from 16 residues. V was pared by 0 bases and J by 3 bases, with 4 bases of the junction left unmatched. The V gene's germline CDR1 is SGHNT and CDR2 YYREEE (reference sequence).